One sample yielded the 13 T cell receptor beta chains listed below, sequenced in a study of control samples from healthy donors and cancer patients. Produced via immunoSEQ multiplex PCR; TCRdb's table is partial and in-frame only. The top ten clones hold approximately 3.7% of a sample with fewer than 130,000 clones, roughly 90% of them seen once. The specimen sequenced was PBMCs. Every receptor here comes from a woman aged 55-69 years with lung cancer.

The V and J genes are TRBV5-1 and TRBJ2-7, with TRBD2 matching over 14 bases. The germline gives CDR1 SGHRS, CDR2 YFSETQ. This CDR3 has 16 residues. Trimming at V came to 3 bases and at J to 3 bases, leaving 5 bases not matched to a gene. This CDR3 is CASSSGLAGGFYEQYF. CDR3 DNA: TGCGCCAGCAGCTCCGGACTAGCGGGGGGTTTCTACGAGCAGTACTTC.

The chain uses TRBV6-5 and TRBJ1-4; D unresolved. V was cut by 6 bases and J by 3 bases, with 14 bases left in between. Germline CDR1 is MNHEY and CDR2 is SVGAGI. CDR3 length equals 15 residues. Here the CDR3 DNA reads TGTGCCAGCAGCTCTCCCGGTATAGCTAATGAAAAACTGTTTTTT. The encoded protein is CASSSPGIANEKLFF.

The rearrangement joins TRBV4-3 to TRBJ1-1; D call uncertain. This CDR3 spans 15 amino acids. Trimming left V 4 bases short and J 0 bases short, with 12 bases between. Germline V CDR1 and CDR2: LGHNA, YSLEER. The CDR3, as DNA: TGCGCCAGCAGCCGGCAGACGGGCATGAACACTGAAGCTTTCTTT. It encodes CASSRQTGMNTEAFF.

The gene calls are TRBV19 and TRBJ2-6; D is ambiguous. V was trimmed by 5 bases and J by 2 bases, leaving 7 bases between them. This CDR3 has 14 residues. Germline V lookup: CDR1 LNHDA, CDR2 SQIVND (reference sequence). The CDR3 DNA follows: TGTGCCAGTAGTTTGGGCGCTGGGGCCAACGTCCTGACTTTC. It codes for CASSLGAGANVLTF.

The CDR3 reads CASRTGQHTEAFF. In DNA form, the CDR3 reads TGTGCCAGCAGGACGGGACAGCACACTGAAGCTTTCTTT. The chain has TRBV6-5 and TRBJ1-1; 7 bases line up with TRBD1. Trimming at V came to 6 bases and at J to 3 bases, leaving 4 bases not matched to a gene. Germline lookup yields CDR1 MNHEY and CDR2 SVGAGI. The CDR3 length is 13 residues.

The chain carries TRBV5-1 and TRBJ2-3, with unresolved D. The V gene's germline CDR1 is SGHRS and CDR2 YFSETQ. The CDR3 is made up of 16 amino acids. V lost 6 bases to trimming and J lost 0 bases, with 17 bases between them. The CDR3 DNA follows: TGCGCCAGCATTGGGATAGAGACGGGTAGCACAGATACGCAGTATTTT. Protein product: CASIGIETGSTDTQYF.

The J gene is TRBJ1-3, the V gene TRBV7-2; tentative D call: TRBD1 (6 bases). V dropped 5 bases and J dropped 0 bases, with 11 bases sitting between them. This CDR3 contains 15 residues. Germline lookup yields CDR1 SGHTA and CDR2 FQGNSA. CDR3 sequence reads: CASSERTDSGNTIYF. CDR3 sequence (DNA): TGTGCCAGCAGCGAAAGGACAGACTCTGGAAACACCATATATTTT.

The rearrangement uses TRBV24-1 and TRBJ2-7; possible D gene TRBD1, 6 bases. The CDR3 has 14 residues. The germline gives CDR1 KGHDR, CDR2 SFDVKD. V shed 2 bases and J shed 7 bases, with 14 bases lying between them. The CDR3: CATSDSGTTGEQYF. Written as DNA, the CDR3 is TGTGCCACCAGTGATTCCGGGACAACGGGGGAGCAGTACTTC.

The chain has TRBV5-1 and TRBJ2-7; 8 nucleotides agree with TRBD1. This CDR3 has 14 amino acids. Germline V gene sequence: CDR1 SGHRS, CDR2 YFSETQ. V dropped 4 bases and J dropped 5; count of bases not matched to a gene: 8. The CDR3 DNA reads as TGCGCCAGCAGCGCCGGGACAGGTGGCCACGAGCAGTACTTC. Protein: CASSAGTGGHEQYF.

The chain has TRBV5-1 and TRBJ2-1; 7 nucleotides line up with TRBD1. V dropped 3 bases and J dropped 6; count of bases not matched to a gene: 6. This CDR3 comprises 14 residues. Per germline, CDR1 SGHRS and CDR2 YFSETQ. The CDR3 DNA reads TGCGCCAGCAGCTCGGGACAGAGTGGCAATGAGCAGTTCTTC. Its translation is CASSSGQSGNEQFF.

This chain joins TRBV18 and TRBJ1-3; D is uncertain. V was pared by 0 bases and J by 4 bases, with 13 bases between. Looked up from germline, CDR1 is KGHSH and CDR2 is LQKENI. CDR3 length equals 16 residues. In DNA, the CDR3 is TGTGCCAGCTCACCACCGAGGGCCTCTGCGGGAAACACCATATATTTT. Its protein product is CASSPPRASAGNTIYF.

Only a few counts were recorded for this clone. The rearrangement uses TRBV2 and TRBJ1-1; 9 bases match TRBD1. V was pared by 10 bases and J by 3 bases, with 12 bases of the junction left unmatched. Germline V gene lookup returns CDR1 SNHLY and CDR2 FYNNEI. This CDR3 comprises 15 residues. CDR3: CATFGRRTGDTEAFF. The CDR3 DNA reads as TGTGCCACTTTCGGGAGAAGGACAGGGGACACTGAAGCTTTCTTT.

In regard to this clone: The identical CDR3 is also encoded by other nucleotide sequences in the sample. The chain recombines TRBV5-1 with TRBJ2-2; D possibly corresponds to TRBD2 (5 bases). The CDR3 has 16 amino acids. Germline V gives CDR1 SGHRS, CDR2 YFSETQ. Trimming shortened V by 2 bases and J by 0 bases, and 11 bases separated the two germline ends. CDR3: CASSFEGQANTGELFF. For the CDR3, the DNA is TGCGCCAGCAGCTTTGAGGGTCAAGCGAACACCGGGGAGCTGTTTTTT.